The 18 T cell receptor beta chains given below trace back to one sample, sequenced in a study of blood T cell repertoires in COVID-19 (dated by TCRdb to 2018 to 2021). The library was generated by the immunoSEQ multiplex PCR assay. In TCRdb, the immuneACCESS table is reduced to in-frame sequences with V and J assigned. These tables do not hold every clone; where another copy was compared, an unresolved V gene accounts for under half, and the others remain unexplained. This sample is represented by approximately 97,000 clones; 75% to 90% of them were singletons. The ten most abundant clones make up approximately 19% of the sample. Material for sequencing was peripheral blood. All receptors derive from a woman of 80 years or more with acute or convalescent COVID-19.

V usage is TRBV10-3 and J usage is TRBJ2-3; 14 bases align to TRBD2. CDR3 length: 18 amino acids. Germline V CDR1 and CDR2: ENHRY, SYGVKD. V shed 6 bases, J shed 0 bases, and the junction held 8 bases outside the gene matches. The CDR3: CAISRTSGGLTSTDTQYF. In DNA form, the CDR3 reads TGTGCCATCAGCCGGACTAGCGGGGGGTTAACTAGCACAGATACGCAGTATTTT.

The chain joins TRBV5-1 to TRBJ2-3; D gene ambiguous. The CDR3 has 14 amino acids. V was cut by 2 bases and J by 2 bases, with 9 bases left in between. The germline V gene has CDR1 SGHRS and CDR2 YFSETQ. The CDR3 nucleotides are TGCGCCAGCAGCTTTCACGAGATCACAGATACGCAGTATTTT. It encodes CASSFHEITDTQYF.

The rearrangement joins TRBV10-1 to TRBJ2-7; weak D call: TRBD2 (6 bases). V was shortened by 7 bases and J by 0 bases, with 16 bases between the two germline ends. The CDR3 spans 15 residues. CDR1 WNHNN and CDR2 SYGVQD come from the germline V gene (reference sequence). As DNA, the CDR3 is TGCGCCAGCAATAGATGGCGGGAAGGCTCCTACGAGCAGTACTTC. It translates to CASNRWREGSYEQYF.

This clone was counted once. CDR3 loop: CASSSDRPGGGYTF. The CDR3 region has the DNA TGTGCCAGTAGTAGTGACAGGCCCGGCGGTGGCTACACCTTC. The chain employs TRBV19 and TRBJ1-2; possibly TRBD1 for D (6 bases). The CDR3 length is 14 residues. CDR1 is LNHDA, CDR2 SQIVND, per germline (reference sequence). Trimming took 4 bases from V and 7 from J, leaving 16 bases between them.

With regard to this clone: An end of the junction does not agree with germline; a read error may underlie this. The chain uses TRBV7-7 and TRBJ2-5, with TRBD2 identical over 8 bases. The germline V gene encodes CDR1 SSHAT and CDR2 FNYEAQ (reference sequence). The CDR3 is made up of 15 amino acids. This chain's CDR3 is CASSTSGGAGETQYF. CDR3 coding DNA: TGTGCTAGCAGCACTAGCGGAGGGGCCGGGGAGACCCAGTACTTC.

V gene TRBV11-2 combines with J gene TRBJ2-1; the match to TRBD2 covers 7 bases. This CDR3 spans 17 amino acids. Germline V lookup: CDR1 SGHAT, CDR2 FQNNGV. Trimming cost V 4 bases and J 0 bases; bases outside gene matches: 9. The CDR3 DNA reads TGTGCCAGCAGCTCGGGACTATATCGCTACTCCTACAATGAGCAGTTCTTC. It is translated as CASSSGLYRYSYNEQFF.

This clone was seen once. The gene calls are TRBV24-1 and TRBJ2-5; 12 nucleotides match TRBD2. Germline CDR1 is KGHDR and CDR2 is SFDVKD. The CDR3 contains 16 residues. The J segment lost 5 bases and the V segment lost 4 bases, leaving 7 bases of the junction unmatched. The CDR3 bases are TGTGCCACCAGTGACCCGGGACTAGCGGGCGGGGAGACCCAGTACTTC. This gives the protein CATSDPGLAGGETQYF.

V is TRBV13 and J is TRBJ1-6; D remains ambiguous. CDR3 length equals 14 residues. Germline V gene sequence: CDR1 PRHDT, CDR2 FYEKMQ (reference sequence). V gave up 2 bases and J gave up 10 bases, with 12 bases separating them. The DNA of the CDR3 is TGTGCCAGCAGCTTACGGGGAAGAGAATCACCCCTCCACTTT. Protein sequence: CASSLRGRESPLHF.

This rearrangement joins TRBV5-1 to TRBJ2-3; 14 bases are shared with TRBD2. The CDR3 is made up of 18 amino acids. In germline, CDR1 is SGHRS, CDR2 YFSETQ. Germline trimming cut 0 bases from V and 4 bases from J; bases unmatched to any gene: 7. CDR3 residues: CASSLAWTSGGRADTQYF. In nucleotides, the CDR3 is TGCGCCAGCAGCTTGGCTTGGACTAGCGGGGGGCGGGCAGATACGCAGTATTTT. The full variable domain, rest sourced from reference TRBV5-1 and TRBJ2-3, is KAGVTQTPRYLIKTRGQQVTLSCSPISGHRSVSWYQQTPGQGLQFLFEYFSETQRNKGNFPGRFSGRQFSNSRSEMNVSTLELGDSALYLCASSLAWTSGGRADTQYFGPGTRLTVL.

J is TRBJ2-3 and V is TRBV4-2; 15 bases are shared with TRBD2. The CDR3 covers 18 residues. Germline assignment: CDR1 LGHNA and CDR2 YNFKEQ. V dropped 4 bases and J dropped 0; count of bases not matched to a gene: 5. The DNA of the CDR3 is TGTGCCAGCAGCCCCGGGACTAGCGGGGGGACTAGCACAGATACGCAGTATTTT. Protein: CASSPGTSGGTSTDTQYF.

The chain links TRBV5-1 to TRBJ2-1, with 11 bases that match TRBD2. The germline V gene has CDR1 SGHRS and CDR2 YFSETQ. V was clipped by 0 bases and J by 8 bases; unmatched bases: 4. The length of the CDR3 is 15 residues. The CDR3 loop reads CASSLGLAGWDEQFF. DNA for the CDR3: TGCGCCAGCAGCTTGGGACTAGCGGGGTGGGATGAGCAGTTCTTC.

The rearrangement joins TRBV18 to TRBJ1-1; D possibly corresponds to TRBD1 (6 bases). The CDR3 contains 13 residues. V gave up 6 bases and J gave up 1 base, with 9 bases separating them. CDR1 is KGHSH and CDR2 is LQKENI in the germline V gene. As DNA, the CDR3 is TGTGCCAGCTCCCCGACAGGGAACACTGAAGCTTTCTTT. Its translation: CASSPTGNTEAFF.

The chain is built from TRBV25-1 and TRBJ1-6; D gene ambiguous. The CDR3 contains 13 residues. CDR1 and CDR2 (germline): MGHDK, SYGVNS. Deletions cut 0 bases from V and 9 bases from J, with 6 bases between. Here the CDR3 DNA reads TGTGCCAGCAGTGAATATATTGTTTCACCCCTCCACTTT. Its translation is CASSEYIVSPLHF.

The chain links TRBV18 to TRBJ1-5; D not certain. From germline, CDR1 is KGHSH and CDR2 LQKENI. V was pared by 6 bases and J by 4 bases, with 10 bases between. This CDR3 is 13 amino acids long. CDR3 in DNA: TGTGCCAGCTCCCGGGAAGAGAATCAGCCCCAGCATTTT. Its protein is CASSREENQPQHF.

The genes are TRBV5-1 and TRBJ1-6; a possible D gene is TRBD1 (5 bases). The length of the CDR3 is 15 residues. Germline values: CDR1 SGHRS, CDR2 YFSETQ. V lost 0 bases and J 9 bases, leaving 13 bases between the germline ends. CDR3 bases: TGCGCCAGCAGCTTGGAGGGTTCTAGGGGTTCACCCCTCCACTTT. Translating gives CASSLEGSRGSPLHF.

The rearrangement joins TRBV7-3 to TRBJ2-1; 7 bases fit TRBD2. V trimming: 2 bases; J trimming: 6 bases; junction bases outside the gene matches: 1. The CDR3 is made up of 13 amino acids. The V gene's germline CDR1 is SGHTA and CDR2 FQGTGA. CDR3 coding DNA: TGTGCCAGCAGCTTAGGCGGGGGCAATGAGCAGTTCTTC. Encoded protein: CASSLGGGNEQFF.

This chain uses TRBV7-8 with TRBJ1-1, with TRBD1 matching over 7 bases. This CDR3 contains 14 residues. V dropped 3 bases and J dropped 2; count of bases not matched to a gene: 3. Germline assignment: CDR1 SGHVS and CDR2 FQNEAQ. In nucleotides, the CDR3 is TGTGCCAGCAGCTTCGGGACAGCCAACACTGAAGCTTTCTTT. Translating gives CASSFGTANTEAFF.

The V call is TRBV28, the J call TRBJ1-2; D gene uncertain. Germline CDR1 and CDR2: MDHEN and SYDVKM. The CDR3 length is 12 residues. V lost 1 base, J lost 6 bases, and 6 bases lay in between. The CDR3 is CASSLSVNGYTF. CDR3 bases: TGTGCCAGCAGTTTATCGGTAAATGGCTACACCTTC.